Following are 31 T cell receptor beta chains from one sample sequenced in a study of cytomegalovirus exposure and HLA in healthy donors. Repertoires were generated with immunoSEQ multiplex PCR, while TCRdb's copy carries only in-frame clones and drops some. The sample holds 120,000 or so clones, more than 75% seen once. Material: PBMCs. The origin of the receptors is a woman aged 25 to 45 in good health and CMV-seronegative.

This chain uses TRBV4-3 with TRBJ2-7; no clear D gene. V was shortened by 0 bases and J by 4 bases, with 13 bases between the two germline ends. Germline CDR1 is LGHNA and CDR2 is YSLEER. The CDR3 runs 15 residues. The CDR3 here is CASSQERSSLYEQYF. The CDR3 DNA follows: TGCGCCAGCAGCCAAGAGCGGTCCTCCTTGTACGAGCAGTACTTC.

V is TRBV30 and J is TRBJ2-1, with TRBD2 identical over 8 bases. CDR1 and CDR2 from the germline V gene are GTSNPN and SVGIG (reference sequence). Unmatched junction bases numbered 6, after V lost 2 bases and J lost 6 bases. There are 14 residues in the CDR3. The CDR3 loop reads CAWSRAGGRNEQFF. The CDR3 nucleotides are TGTGCCTGGAGTAGGGCGGGGGGTCGCAATGAGCAGTTCTTC.

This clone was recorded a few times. Here the CDR3 DNA reads TGTGCCATCACCGAAGGGGGACCCTACGAGCAGTACTTC. Translated: CAITEGGPYEQYF. The chain uses TRBV10-3 and TRBJ2-7; possibly TRBD1 for D (6 bases). The germline gives CDR1 ENHRY, CDR2 SYGVKD. V shed 7 bases and J shed 2 bases, with 12 bases lying between them. The CDR3 has 13 residues.

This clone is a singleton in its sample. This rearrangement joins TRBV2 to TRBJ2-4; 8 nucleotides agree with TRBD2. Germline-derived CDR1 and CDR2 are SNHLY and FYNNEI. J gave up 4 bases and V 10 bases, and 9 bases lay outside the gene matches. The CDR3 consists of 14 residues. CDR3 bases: TGTGCCACAATCACGGGGGGGTTTAAAAACATTCAGTACTTC. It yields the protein CATITGGFKNIQYF.

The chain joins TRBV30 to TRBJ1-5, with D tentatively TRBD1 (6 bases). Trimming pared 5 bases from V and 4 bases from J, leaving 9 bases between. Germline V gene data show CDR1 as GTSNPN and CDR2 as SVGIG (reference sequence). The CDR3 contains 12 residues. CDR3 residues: CAWGRGNQPQHF. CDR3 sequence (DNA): TGTGCCTGGGGGAGGGGGAATCAGCCCCAGCATTTT.

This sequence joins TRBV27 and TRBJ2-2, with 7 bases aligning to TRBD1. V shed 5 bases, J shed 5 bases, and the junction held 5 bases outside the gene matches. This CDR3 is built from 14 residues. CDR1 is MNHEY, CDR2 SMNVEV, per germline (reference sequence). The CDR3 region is CASSRQGSTGELFF. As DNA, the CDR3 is TGTGCCAGCAGTCGACAGGGCTCGACCGGGGAGCTGTTTTTT.

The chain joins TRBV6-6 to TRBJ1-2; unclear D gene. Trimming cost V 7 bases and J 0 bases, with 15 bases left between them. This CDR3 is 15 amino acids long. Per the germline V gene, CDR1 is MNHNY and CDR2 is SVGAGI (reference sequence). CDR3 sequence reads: CASTPARLSNYGYTF. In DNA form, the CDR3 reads TGTGCCAGCACCCCCGCGCGGCTCTCTAACTATGGCTACACCTTC.

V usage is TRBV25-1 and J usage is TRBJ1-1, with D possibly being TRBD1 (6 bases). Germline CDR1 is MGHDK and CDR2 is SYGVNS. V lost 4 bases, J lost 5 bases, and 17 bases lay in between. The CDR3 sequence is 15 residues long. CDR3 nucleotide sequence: TGTGCCAGCAGTGCCCAAAGGGGGAGAGGGACTGAAGCTTTCTTT. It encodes CASSAQRGRGTEAFF.

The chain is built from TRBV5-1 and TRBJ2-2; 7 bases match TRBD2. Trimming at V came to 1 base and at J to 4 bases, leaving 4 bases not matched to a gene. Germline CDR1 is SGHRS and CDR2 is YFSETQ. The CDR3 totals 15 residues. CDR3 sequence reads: CASSLRLAATGELFF. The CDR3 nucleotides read TGCGCCAGCAGCTTGAGGCTAGCGGCCACCGGGGAGCTGTTTTTT.

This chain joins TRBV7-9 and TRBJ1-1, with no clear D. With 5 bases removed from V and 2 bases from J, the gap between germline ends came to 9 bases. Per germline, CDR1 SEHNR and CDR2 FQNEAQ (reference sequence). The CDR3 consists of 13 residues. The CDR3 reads CASSLLQNTEAFF. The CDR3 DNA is TGTGCCAGCAGCCTACTCCAAAACACTGAAGCTTTCTTT.

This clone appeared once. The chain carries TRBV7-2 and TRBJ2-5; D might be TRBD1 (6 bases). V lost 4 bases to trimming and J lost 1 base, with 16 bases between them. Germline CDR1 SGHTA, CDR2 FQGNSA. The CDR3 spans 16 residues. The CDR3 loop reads CASSSRTVDFQETQYF. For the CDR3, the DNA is TGTGCCAGCAGCTCCCGGACAGTAGACTTCCAAGAGACCCAGTACTTC.

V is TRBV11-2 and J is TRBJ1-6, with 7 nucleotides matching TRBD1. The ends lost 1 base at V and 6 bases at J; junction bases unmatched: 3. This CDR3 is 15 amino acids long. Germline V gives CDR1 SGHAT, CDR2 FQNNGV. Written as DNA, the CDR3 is TGTGCCAGCAGCTTAGGAGCAGGGGGTAATTCACCCCTCCACTTT. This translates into CASSLGAGGNSPLHF.

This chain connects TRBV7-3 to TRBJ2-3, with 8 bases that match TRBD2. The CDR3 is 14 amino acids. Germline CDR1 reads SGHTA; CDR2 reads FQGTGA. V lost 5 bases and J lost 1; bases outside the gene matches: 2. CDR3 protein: CASSRAGGTDTQYF. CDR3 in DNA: TGTGCCAGCAGCAGAGCGGGGGGCACAGATACGCAGTATTTT.

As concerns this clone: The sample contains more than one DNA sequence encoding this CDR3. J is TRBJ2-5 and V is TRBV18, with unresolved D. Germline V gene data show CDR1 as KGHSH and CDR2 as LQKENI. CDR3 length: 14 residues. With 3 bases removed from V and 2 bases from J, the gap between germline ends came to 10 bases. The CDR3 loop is CASSPSGSQETQYF. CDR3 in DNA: TGTGCCAGCTCACCTTCAGGATCTCAAGAGACCCAGTACTTC.

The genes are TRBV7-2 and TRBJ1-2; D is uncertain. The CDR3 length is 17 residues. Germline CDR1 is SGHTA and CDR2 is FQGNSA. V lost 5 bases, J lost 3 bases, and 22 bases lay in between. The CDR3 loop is CASSPKPAQLGDYGYTF. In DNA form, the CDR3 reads TGTGCCAGCAGCCCGAAGCCCGCGCAGCTTGGAGACTATGGCTACACCTTC.

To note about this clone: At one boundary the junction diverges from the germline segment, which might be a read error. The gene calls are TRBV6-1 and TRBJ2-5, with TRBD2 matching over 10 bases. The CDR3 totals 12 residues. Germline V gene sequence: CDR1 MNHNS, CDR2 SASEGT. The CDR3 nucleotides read TGTGCCAGCAGTTCCCCCGGGACTAGCGTAGACTTC. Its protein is CASSSPGTSVDF.

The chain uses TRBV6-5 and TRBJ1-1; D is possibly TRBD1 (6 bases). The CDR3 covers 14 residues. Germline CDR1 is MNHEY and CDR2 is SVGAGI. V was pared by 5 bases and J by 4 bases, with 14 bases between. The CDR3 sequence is CASSPGVRSTEAFF. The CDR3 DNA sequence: TGTGCCAGCAGTCCAGGGGTGCGAAGCACTGAAGCTTTCTTT.

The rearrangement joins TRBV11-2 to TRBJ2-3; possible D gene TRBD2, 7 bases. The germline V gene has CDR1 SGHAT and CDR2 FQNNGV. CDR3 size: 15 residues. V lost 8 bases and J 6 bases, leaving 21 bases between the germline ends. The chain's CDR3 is CASLPIGGATDTQYF. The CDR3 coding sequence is TGTGCCAGCCTTCCCATAGGGGGGGCAACTGATACGCAGTATTTT.

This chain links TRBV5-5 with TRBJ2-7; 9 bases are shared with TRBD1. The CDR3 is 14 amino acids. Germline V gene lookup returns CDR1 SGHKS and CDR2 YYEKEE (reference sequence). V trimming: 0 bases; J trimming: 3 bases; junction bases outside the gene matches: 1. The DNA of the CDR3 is TGTGCCAGCAGCTTGGACAGGGGGCTCTACGAGCAGTACTTC. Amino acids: CASSLDRGLYEQYF. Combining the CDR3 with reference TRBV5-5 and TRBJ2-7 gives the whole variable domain DAGVTQSPTHLIKTRGQQVTLRCSPISGHKSVSWYQQVLGQGPQFIFQYYEKEERGRGNFPDRFSARQFPNYSSELNVNALLLGDSALYLCASSLDRGLYEQYFGPGTRLTVT.

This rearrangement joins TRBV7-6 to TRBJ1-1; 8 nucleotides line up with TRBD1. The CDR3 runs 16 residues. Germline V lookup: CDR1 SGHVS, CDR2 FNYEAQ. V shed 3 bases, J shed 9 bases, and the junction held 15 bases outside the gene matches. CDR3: CASSLGGGQGIRKAFF. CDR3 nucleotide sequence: TGTGCCAGCAGCTTGGGGGGTGGACAGGGAATACGTAAAGCTTTCTTT.

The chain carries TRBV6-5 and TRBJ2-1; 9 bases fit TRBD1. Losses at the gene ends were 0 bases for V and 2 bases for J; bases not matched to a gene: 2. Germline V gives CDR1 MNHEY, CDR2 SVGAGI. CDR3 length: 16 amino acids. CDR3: CASSYSGQGTYNEQFF. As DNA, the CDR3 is TGTGCCAGCAGTTACTCGGGACAGGGCACCTACAATGAGCAGTTCTTC.

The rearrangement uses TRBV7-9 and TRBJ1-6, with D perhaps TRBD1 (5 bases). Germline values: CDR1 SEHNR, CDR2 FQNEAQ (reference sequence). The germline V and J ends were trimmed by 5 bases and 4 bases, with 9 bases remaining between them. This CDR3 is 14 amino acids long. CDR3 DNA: TGTGCCAGCAGCCTGACAGAGTATAATTCACCCCTCCACTTT. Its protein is CASSLTEYNSPLHF.

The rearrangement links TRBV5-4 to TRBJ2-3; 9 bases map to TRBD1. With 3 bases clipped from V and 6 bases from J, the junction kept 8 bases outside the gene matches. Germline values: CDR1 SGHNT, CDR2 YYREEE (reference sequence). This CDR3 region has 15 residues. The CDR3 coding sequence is TGTGCCAGCAGCTCACGGGACAGGGTGATGGATACGCAGTATTTT. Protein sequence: CASSSRDRVMDTQYF.

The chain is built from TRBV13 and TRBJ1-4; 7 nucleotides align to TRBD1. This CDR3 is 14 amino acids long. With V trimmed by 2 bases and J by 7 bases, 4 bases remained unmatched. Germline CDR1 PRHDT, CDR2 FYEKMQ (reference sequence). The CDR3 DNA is TGTGCCAGCAGCTTAACAGGGGCCGGTGAAAAACTGTTTTTT. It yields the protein CASSLTGAGEKLFF.

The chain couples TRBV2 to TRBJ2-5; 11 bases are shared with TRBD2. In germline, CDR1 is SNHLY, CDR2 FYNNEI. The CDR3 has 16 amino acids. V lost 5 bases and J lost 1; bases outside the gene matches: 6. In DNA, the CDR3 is TGTGCCAGCAGTCTTCCGGGACTAGCGGTCCAAGAGACCCAGTACTTC. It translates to CASSLPGLAVQETQYF.

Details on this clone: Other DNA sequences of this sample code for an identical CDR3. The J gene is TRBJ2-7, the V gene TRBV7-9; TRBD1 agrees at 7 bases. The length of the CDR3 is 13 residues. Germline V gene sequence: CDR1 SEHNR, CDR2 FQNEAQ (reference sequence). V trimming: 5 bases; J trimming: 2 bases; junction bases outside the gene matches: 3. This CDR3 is CASSRQGTYEQYF. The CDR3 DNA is TGTGCCAGCAGCCGACAGGGTACCTACGAGCAGTACTTC.

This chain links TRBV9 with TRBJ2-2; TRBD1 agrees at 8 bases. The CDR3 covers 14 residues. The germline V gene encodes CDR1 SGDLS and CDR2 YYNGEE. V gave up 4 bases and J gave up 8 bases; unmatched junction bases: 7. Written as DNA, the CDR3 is TGTGCCAGCAGCTCGGACAGGGCGGTGGGGGAGCTGTTTTTT. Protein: CASSSDRAVGELFF.

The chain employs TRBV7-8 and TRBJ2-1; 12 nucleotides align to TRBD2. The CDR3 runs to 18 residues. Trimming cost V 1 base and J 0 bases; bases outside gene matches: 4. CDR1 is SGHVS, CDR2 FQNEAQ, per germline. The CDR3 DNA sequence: TGTGCCAGCAGCTTAGTTTCTAGCGGGGGGGCCTCCTACAATGAGCAGTTCTTC. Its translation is CASSLVSSGGASYNEQFF.

CDR3: CASSVDVDSSSGSPLHF. The CDR3 DNA reads TGTGCCAGCAGCGTAGATGTTGATAGTAGTTCAGGATCACCCCTCCACTTT. The chain uses TRBV9 and TRBJ1-6; no definite D call. The CDR3 has 17 residues. Trimming left V 0 bases short and J 10 bases short, with 20 bases between. Germline lookup yields CDR1 SGDLS and CDR2 YYNGEE.

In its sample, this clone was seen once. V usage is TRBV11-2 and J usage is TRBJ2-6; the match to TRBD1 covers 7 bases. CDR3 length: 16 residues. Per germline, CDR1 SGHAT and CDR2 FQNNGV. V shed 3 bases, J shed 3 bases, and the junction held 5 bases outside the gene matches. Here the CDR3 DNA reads TGTGCCAGCAGCTTGCTAGGGGGCGATGGGGCCAACGTCCTGACTTTC. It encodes CASSLLGGDGANVLTF.

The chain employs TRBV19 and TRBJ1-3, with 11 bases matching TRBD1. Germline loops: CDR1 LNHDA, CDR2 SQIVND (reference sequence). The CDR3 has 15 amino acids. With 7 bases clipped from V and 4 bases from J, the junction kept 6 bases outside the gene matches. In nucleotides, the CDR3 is TGTGCCAGTATCGGGGGGACAGGGGGAGGAAACACCATATATTTT. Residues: CASIGGTGGGNTIYF.